These 22 T cell receptor beta chains share one sample of origin, sequenced in a study of blood T cell repertoires in COVID-19 (dated by TCRdb to about 2020). Library preparation employed the immunoSEQ multiplex PCR assay. What TCRdb holds here is the immuneACCESS table cut down to in-frame rearrangements. Part of the clones is not present; checked against another copy, under half of the missing clones reflect an unresolved V gene, and the others are unexplained. The sample table holds around 68,000 clones, of which 85% to 95% were seen once. The top ten clonotypes cover approximately 2.6% of the sample. The sequencing input was peripheral blood. Source of these receptors: a man in his 70s with active COVID-19.

This chain links TRBV24-1 with TRBJ2-3; D is perhaps TRBD1 (6 bases). In germline, CDR1 is KGHDR, CDR2 SFDVKD. CDR3 length: 16 amino acids. Trimming stripped 4 bases from V and 5 bases from J, with 18 bases between. The CDR3 spells CATSDTGWVDGDTQYF. DNA for the CDR3: TGTGCCACCAGTGACACAGGGTGGGTGGATGGAGATACGCAGTATTTT.

The V gene is TRBV19, the J gene TRBJ2-2, with a possible D match to TRBD1 (5 bases). The length of the CDR3 is 13 residues. V lost 3 bases and J 6 bases, leaving 8 bases between the germline ends. CDR1 is LNHDA and CDR2 is SQIVND in the germline V gene (reference sequence). The CDR3 region has the DNA TGTGCCAGTAGTATGCAGGGCTCCGGGGAGCTGTTTTTT. This codes for CASSMQGSGELFF.

This rearrangement joins TRBV7-3 to TRBJ2-3; the D gene is possibly TRBD1 (6 bases). The length of the CDR3 is 16 residues. Trimming removed 2 bases from V and 2 bases from J, with 14 bases in between. In germline, CDR1 is SGHTA, CDR2 FQGTGA. CDR3 in amino acids: CASSLSPGATTDTQYF. The CDR3 nucleotides read TGTGCCAGCAGCTTATCCCCAGGGGCAACCACAGATACGCAGTATTTT.

The chain carries TRBV15 and TRBJ2-7, with D uncertain. Germline values: CDR1 LNHNV, CDR2 YYDKDF (reference sequence). Trimming shortened V by 0 bases and J by 3 bases, and 6 bases separated the two germline ends. CDR3 length equals 13 residues. The CDR3 coding sequence is TGTGCCACCAGCAGAGAGTTCAACTACGAGCAGTACGTC. It translates to CATSREFNYEQYV.

V and J are TRBV11-3 and TRBJ1-1; the D is unclear. Per the germline V gene, CDR1 is SGHNT and CDR2 is YENEEA. V dropped 5 bases and J dropped 4 bases, with 14 bases sitting between them. This CDR3 is built from 14 residues. CDR3 residues: CASSPRQARTEAFF. CDR3 in DNA: TGTGCCAGCAGCCCCAGGCAGGCTCGCACTGAAGCTTTCTTT.

The CDR3 bases are TGTGCCAGCTCATCCGGAGCTAACTATGGCTACACCTTC. The encoded protein is CASSSGANYGYTF. J is TRBJ1-2 and V is TRBV18; D gene uncertain. Germline V gene lookup returns CDR1 KGHSH and CDR2 LQKENI. The V gene lost 5 bases and the J gene lost 0 bases, with 7 bases spanning the gap. CDR3 size: 13 residues.

The rearrangement uses TRBV5-1 and TRBJ2-1; D gene uncertain. V gave up 4 bases and J gave up 3 bases, with 11 bases separating them. This CDR3 has 14 residues. CDR1 and CDR2 (germline): SGHRS, YFSETQ. CDR3 residues: CASSPESGYNEQFF. The CDR3 nucleotides are TGCGCCAGCAGCCCGGAGAGTGGCTACAATGAGCAGTTCTTC.

J is TRBJ2-3 and V is TRBV27, with 7 bases lining up with TRBD1. Germline V CDR1 and CDR2: MNHEY, SMNVEV (reference sequence). Unmatched junction bases numbered 9, after V lost 4 bases and J lost 2 bases. The CDR3 extends over 16 amino acids. DNA for the CDR3: TGTGCCAGCAGTTGGTCCGGGACAGTCAACACAGATACGCAGTATTTT. Its protein product is CASSWSGTVNTDTQYF.

The J gene is TRBJ2-3, the V gene TRBV5-1, with D maybe TRBD2 (6 bases). From germline, CDR1 is SGHRS and CDR2 YFSETQ. The CDR3 consists of 16 residues. Trimming removed 4 bases at V and 2 bases at J, with 17 bases between. The CDR3 DNA follows: TGCGCCAGCAGCCAACGCCGGGGAGGTCCCACAGATACGCAGTATTTT. Encoded protein: CASSQRRGGPTDTQYF.

J is TRBJ1-2 and V is TRBV19; TRBD1 matches 7 bases. Per the germline V gene, CDR1 is LNHDA and CDR2 is SQIVND (reference sequence). J lost 8 bases, V lost 8 bases, and 8 bases had no gene match. This CDR3 has 12 amino acids. The CDR3 loop reads CASQTGARGYTF. Here the CDR3 DNA reads TGTGCCAGTCAAACAGGGGCCAGGGGCTACACCTTC.

The chain recombines TRBV19 with TRBJ1-2; 10 nucleotides line up with TRBD1. CDR1 and CDR2 (germline): LNHDA, SQIVND (reference sequence). CDR3 length equals 14 residues. V trimming: 7 bases; J trimming: 7 bases; junction bases outside the gene matches: 9. The CDR3 DNA follows: TGTGCCAGTAATAGGGACAGGGGTTTCTCTGGCTACACCTTC. It is translated as CASNRDRGFSGYTF.

V gene TRBV20-1 combines with J gene TRBJ2-1, with 9 bases matching TRBD1. CDR1 is DFQATT, CDR2 SNEGSKA, per germline (reference sequence). CDR3 length: 15 amino acids. Trimming took 3 bases from V and 7 from J; bases not matched to a gene: 10. CDR3 DNA: TGCAGTGCTAGTTATTCGGGACAGGGACCGAATGAGCAGTTCTTC. The encoded protein is CSASYSGQGPNEQFF.

The chain couples TRBV5-1 to TRBJ2-7; TRBD1 matches at 7 bases. The CDR3 loop spans 16 amino acids. V gave up 6 bases and J gave up 3 bases; unmatched junction bases: 15. Germline lookup yields CDR1 SGHRS and CDR2 YFSETQ. The CDR3 nucleotides are TGCGCCAGCATAACGAATAGACAGGGCCAATTCTACGAGCAGTACTTC. As protein: CASITNRQGQFYEQYF.

The chain employs TRBV19 and TRBJ1-4; 11 positions match TRBD1. V was clipped by 4 bases and J by 8 bases; unmatched bases: 6. The CDR3 has 15 residues. From germline, CDR1 is LNHDA and CDR2 SQIVND (reference sequence). For the CDR3, the DNA is TGTGCCAGTAGTAAGCGGACAGGGGGCGGGGAAAAACTGTTTTTT. This sequence encodes CASSKRTGGGEKLFF.

The chain carries TRBV6-5 and TRBJ2-7, with a weak D call TRBD1 (5 bases). Germline-derived CDR1 and CDR2 are MNHEY and SVGAGI. The CDR3 extends over 13 amino acids. V lost 5 bases and J 3 bases, leaving 11 bases between the germline ends. This CDR3 is CASSPRQIYEQYV. DNA of the CDR3: TGTGCCAGCAGTCCGCGACAGATCTACGAGCAGTACGTC.

This chain links TRBV9 with TRBJ2-3; D not certain. V gave up 4 bases and J gave up 2 bases, with 5 bases separating them. The CDR3 has 12 amino acids. Per the germline V gene, CDR1 is SGDLS and CDR2 is YYNGEE. CDR3 DNA: TGTGCCAGCAGCCCTGTCACAGATACGCAGTATTTT. Residues: CASSPVTDTQYF. The variable domain in full, with the rest retrieved from reference TRBV9 and TRBJ2-3, is DSGVTQTPKHLITATGQRVTLRCSPRSGDLSVYWYQQSLDQGLQFLIQYYNGEERAKGNILERFSAQQFPDLHSELNLSSLELGDSALYFCASSPVTDTQYFGPGTRLTVL.

This rearrangement joins TRBV10-1 to TRBJ2-6; 8 bases match TRBD1. The CDR3 extends over 18 amino acids. Trimming removed 5 bases from V and 0 bases from J; junction bases left unmatched: 9. CDR1 WNHNN and CDR2 SYGVQD come from the germline V gene (reference sequence). The CDR3 nucleotides read TGCGCCAGCAGTCCAACAGGGGGTGGTAACTCTGGGGCCAACGTCCTGACTTTC. Translating gives CASSPTGGGNSGANVLTF.

This chain uses TRBV6-1 with TRBJ1-2, with TRBD1 identical over 9 bases. Unmatched junction bases numbered 4, after V lost 1 base and J lost 4 bases. This CDR3 spans 15 amino acids. The V gene's germline CDR1 is MNHNS and CDR2 SASEGT. The CDR3 nucleotides are TGTGCCAGCAGTGAAGATGACAGGGGGTTCTATGGCTACACCTTC. Translation: CASSEDDRGFYGYTF.

The rearrangement joins TRBV18 to TRBJ1-5; 9 bases map to TRBD1. The V and J ends lost 4 bases and 3 bases, in that order; junction bases with no gene match: 4. CDR1 is KGHSH, CDR2 LQKENI, per germline. The CDR3 length is 15 residues. The CDR3 nucleotides read TGTGCCAGCTCACAACAGGGGGCCCTCAATCAGCCCCAGCATTTT. Its protein is CASSQQGALNQPQHF.

V is TRBV12-5 and J is TRBJ2-1; no definite D call. The CDR3 contains 14 residues. CDR1 LGHNT and CDR2 FRNRAP come from the germline V gene. V was shortened by 11 bases and J by 0 bases, with 14 bases between the two germline ends. The CDR3: CASIPGSSYNEQFF. The CDR3 bases are TGTGCTTCCATACCAGGCAGCTCCTACAATGAGCAGTTCTTC.

CDR3 sequence (DNA): TGTGCCAGCAGAAGACTAGCGGGTCCCCCTAGCACAGATACGCAGTATTTT. The encoded protein is CASRRLAGPPSTDTQYF. This rearrangement joins TRBV7-8 to TRBJ2-3; TRBD2 matches 10 bases. V dropped 6 bases and J dropped 0; count of bases not matched to a gene: 9. Germline V lookup: CDR1 SGHVS, CDR2 FQNEAQ. The length of the CDR3 is 17 residues.

The chain links TRBV6-1 to TRBJ2-5, with 11 bases lining up with TRBD1. The trim removed 4 bases at V and 4 bases at J, leaving 8 bases unmatched. Germline V CDR1 and CDR2: MNHNS, SASEGT. The CDR3 runs to 16 residues. The CDR3 nucleotides read TGTGCCAGCAGTGTGAGAGGACAGGGGGCAGCAGAGACCCAGTACTTC. It specifies CASSVRGQGAAETQYF.